This TCR beta chain was documented in a study of CD4 T cells in relation to SARS-CoV-2 and coronaviruses. The CDR3 totals 15 residues. Trimming shortened V by 4 bases and J by 3 bases, and 17 bases separated the two germline ends. CDR1 and CDR2 from the germline V gene are SGHTS and YDEGEE. Repertoires were generated with immunoSEQ multiplex PCR, while TCRdb's copy carries only in-frame clones and drops some. In the table there are tens of thousands of clones, approximately 95% of which are singletons. This clone was observed a handful of times. Its matching antigen is unknown. Unexposed donor CD4+ T cells date from about 2010-2019, before the COVID-19 pandemic. The study, taken as a whole, reports: Crossreactive clones expanded significantly less to SARS-CoV-2 than monoreactive clones. No crossreactivity against non-spike viral proteins was tested here.

The chain links TRBV5-8 to TRBJ2-7, with a tentative D call TRBD1 (6 bases). The sequence derives from a human donor in good health. The sequenced sample was naive CD4+ T cells from PBMCs. Subset meaning: naive CD4+ T cells isolated by negative enrichment. Written as DNA, the CDR3 is TGTGCCAGCAGCAGAGGGACACCAGGAGACTACGAGCAGTACTTC. Amino acid sequence: CASSRGTPGDYEQYF.